Listed here are 30 T cell receptor beta chains from one sample, sequenced in a study of blood T cell repertoires in COVID-19. Repertoires were generated with immunoSEQ multiplex PCR, while TCRdb's copy carries only in-frame clones and drops some. The sample has 250,000 to 300,000 clones; around 92% are singletons. Sequenced input: PBMCs or T cells enriched from blood (not recorded which). These receptors came from a woman aged 50 to 60 who had been exposed to COVID-19.

The rearrangement links TRBV5-1 to TRBJ1-3, with a tentative D call TRBD1 (5 bases). The CDR3 totals 15 residues. V was clipped by 0 bases and J by 4 bases, with 11 bases between them. Germline CDR1 SGHRS, CDR2 YFSETQ. The DNA of the CDR3 is TGCGCCAGCAGCTTGGCCAACAGGTGGGGAAACACCATATATTTT. Protein sequence: CASSLANRWGNTIYF.

V usage is TRBV21-1 and J usage is TRBJ2-7; the table calls TRBD1, which could not be checked here. TRBV21-1 is termed a pseudogene. CDR3 length equals 16 residues. CDR3 nucleotides: TGTGCCAGCAGCACAGACTCCGGGACAGGGGAGCGCGAGCAGTACTTC. Translated, it gives CASSTDSGTGEREQYF.

The chain is built from TRBV5-1 and TRBJ2-5; 11 nucleotides line up with TRBD2. This CDR3 region has 13 residues. In germline, CDR1 is SGHRS, CDR2 YFSETQ. V was pared by 5 bases and J by 3 bases, with 0 bases of the junction left unmatched. CDR3 bases: TGCGCCAGCAGACTAGCGGGGGAAGAGACCCAGTACTTC. This sequence encodes CASRLAGEETQYF.

The J gene is TRBJ2-7, the V gene TRBV5-1; 9 nucleotides agree with TRBD1. CDR1 SGHRS and CDR2 YFSETQ come from the germline V gene. The CDR3 has 16 amino acids. Trimming cost V 4 bases and J 4 bases; bases outside gene matches: 12. CDR3 sequence (DNA): TGCGCCAGCAGCCCTGATTTGGGACAGGGTCAGTACGAGCAGTACTTC. Translating gives CASSPDLGQGQYEQYF.

This clone has just a few counts. The J gene is TRBJ1-3, the V gene TRBV19; no clear D. The CDR3 runs to 14 residues. Trimming removed 5 bases at V and 2 bases at J, with 10 bases between. Germline lookup yields CDR1 LNHDA and CDR2 SQIVND (reference sequence). Here the CDR3 reads CASSPVNPGNTIYF. CDR3 DNA: TGTGCCAGTAGTCCAGTGAACCCTGGAAACACCATATATTTT.

A remark on this clone: It is unclear where the CDR3 begins or ends on the DNA, so no DNA is shown, and the CDR3 is as TCRdb lists it. The V and J genes are TRBV6-1 and TRBJ2-7; no check of the table's D call, TRBD1, against the DNA was made. Per the germline V gene, CDR1 is MNHNS and CDR2 is SASEGT. Counting both end residues, the CDR3 totals 15 amino acids. The CDR3: CASSEFGTGASVLSF.

The chain recombines TRBV6-5 with TRBJ1-5, with 9 bases that match TRBD1. V lost 5 bases to trimming and J lost 3 bases; unmatched junction nucleotides: 5. The germline gives CDR1 MNHEY, CDR2 SVGAGI. This CDR3 has 15 amino acids. CDR3 residues: CASSSRTGDNQPQHF. CDR3 coding DNA: TGTGCCAGCAGTAGTCGGACAGGGGACAATCAGCCCCAGCATTTT.

The chain links TRBV18 to TRBJ1-2; 9 positions match TRBD1. There are 15 residues in the CDR3. The germline gives CDR1 KGHSH, CDR2 LQKENI. Trimming took 6 bases from V and 2 from J; bases not matched to a gene: 7. CDR3 residues: CASSKSGTGNYGYTF. The CDR3 DNA reads as TGTGCCAGCTCGAAATCCGGGACAGGGAACTATGGCTACACCTTC.

V usage is TRBV19 and J usage is TRBJ1-5; TRBD1 agrees at 7 bases. V shed 4 bases and J 1 base; nucleotides not matched to a gene: 4. The CDR3 is 15 amino acids. Germline CDR1 and CDR2: LNHDA and SQIVND (reference sequence). The CDR3 region has the DNA TGTGCCAGTAGTAGACAGGGAGGAAGCAATCAGCCCCAGCATTTT. Translated: CASSRQGGSNQPQHF.

The chain is built from TRBV5-4 and TRBJ1-6; the D is unclear. Germline values: CDR1 SGHNT, CDR2 YYREEE (reference sequence). V was clipped by 4 bases and J by 0 bases, with 11 bases between them. The CDR3 consists of 16 residues. The CDR3 is CASSREESSYNSPLHF. CDR3 DNA: TGTGCCAGCAGCCGCGAAGAGAGCTCCTATAATTCACCCCTCCACTTT. The full variable domain, in which reference TRBV5-4 and TRBJ1-6 provide the parts outside the CDR3, is ETGVTQSPTHLIKTRGQQVTLRCSSQSGHNTVSWYQQALGQGPQFIFQYYREEENGRGNFPPRFSGLQFPNYSSELNVNALELDDSALYLCASSREESSYNSPLHFGNGTRLTVT.

This clone has more than one count but fewer than ten. The CDR3 region is CSASISHSRQPQHF. DNA of the CDR3: TGCAGTGCTAGTATCTCGCACAGTAGGCAGCCCCAGCATTTT. The genes are TRBV20-1 and TRBJ1-5; D is ambiguous. Germline V CDR1 and CDR2: DFQATT, SNEGSKA (reference sequence). V lost 3 bases and J 7 bases, leaving 16 bases between the germline ends. CDR3 length equals 14 residues.

The chain recombines TRBV3-1 (or the pseudogene TRBV3-2) with TRBJ1-2; a possible D gene is TRBD1 (6 bases). Looked up from germline, CDR1 is LGHDT and CDR2 is YNNKEL (reference sequence). CDR3 length: 14 amino acids. The V end was cut by 4 bases, the J end by 9 bases, with 18 bases between. CDR3 region: CASSPVTGRGSYTF. The CDR3 DNA reads TGTGCCAGCAGCCCCGTAACGGGCAGGGGTAGCTACACCTTC.

V is TRBV19 and J is TRBJ1-5; TRBD1 might be the D (6 bases). The CDR3 totals 19 residues. Trimming stripped 4 bases from V and 2 bases from J, with 24 bases between. Germline-derived CDR1 and CDR2 are LNHDA and SQIVND (reference sequence). The CDR3 DNA reads as TGTGCCAGTAGTAGCCCCGGGGGGCGAGCCCCTCTTGGCAATCAGCCCCAGCATTTT. This gives the protein CASSSPGGRAPLGNQPQHF.

This chain uses TRBV28 with TRBJ2-7; D possibly corresponds to TRBD2 (7 bases). The CDR3 consists of 14 residues. Trimming left V 6 bases short and J 2 bases short, with 14 bases between. CDR1 and CDR2 from the germline V gene are MDHEN and SYDVKM. In nucleotides, the CDR3 is TGTGCCAGCAGCCGGGTCGGGGGGCCCTACGAGCAGTACTTC. As protein: CASSRVGGPYEQYF.

The chain joins TRBV5-1 to TRBJ2-2; 10 nucleotides align to TRBD2. This CDR3 is built from 17 residues. V was clipped by 5 bases and J by 6 bases; unmatched bases: 13. In germline, CDR1 is SGHRS, CDR2 YFSETQ. CDR3 sequence (DNA): TGCGCCAGCAGTACTATTCCGGGACTAGCGTGGCCCGGGGAGCTGTTTTTT. Its protein product is CASSTIPGLAWPGELFF.

The V call is TRBV10-2, the J call TRBJ1-4, with a possible D match to TRBD1 (6 bases). Germline loops: CDR1 WSHSY, CDR2 SAAADI. The CDR3 is made up of 15 amino acids. Between the trimmed V and J ends, which lost 3 bases and 7 bases, there was a span of 15 bases. CDR3 protein: CASSDSRGGGEKLFF. DNA of the CDR3: TGCGCCAGCAGTGATTCCCGGGGAGGGGGTGAAAAACTGTTTTTT.

The V call is TRBV13, the J call TRBJ2-7; 9 bases are shared with TRBD2. V lost 6 bases, J lost 5 bases, and 8 bases stayed unmatched. CDR1 and CDR2 from the germline V gene are PRHDT and FYEKMQ (reference sequence). CDR3 size: 14 residues. This chain's CDR3 is CASSWAGGPHEQYF. As DNA, the CDR3 is TGTGCCAGCAGTTGGGCGGGGGGGCCCCACGAGCAGTACTTC.

The chain has TRBV7-9 and TRBJ2-1; TRBD2 matches 8 bases. The germline V gene encodes CDR1 SEHNR and CDR2 FQNEAQ (reference sequence). This CDR3 has 15 amino acids. V shed 5 bases and J 6 bases; nucleotides not matched to a gene: 9. CDR3 bases: TGTGCCAGCAGCATCCCTAGCGGGCTTATCAATGAGCAGTTCTTC. Amino acid sequence: CASSIPSGLINEQFF.

The V gene is TRBV2, the J gene TRBJ1-1; TRBD1 matches 12 bases. The V segment lost 6 bases and the J segment 4 bases; nucleotides outside the gene matches: 3. This CDR3 region has 14 residues. Germline CDR1 and CDR2: SNHLY and FYNNEI. CDR3 sequence reads: CASRGQGAFTEAFF. The CDR3 nucleotides read TGTGCCAGCAGGGGACAGGGGGCTTTCACTGAAGCTTTCTTT.

As concerns this clone: The sample has other DNA sequences that encode this CDR3 too. V and J are TRBV5-1 and TRBJ1-1; a weak D match, TRBD1 (5 bases). The CDR3 consists of 12 residues. Between the trimmed V and J ends, which lost 3 bases and 4 bases, there was a span of 7 bases. Germline CDR1 is SGHRS and CDR2 is YFSETQ. The CDR3, as DNA: TGCGCCAGCAGCTGGGGGGGCACTGAAGCTTTCTTT. It encodes CASSWGGTEAFF.

V gene TRBV28 combines with J gene TRBJ1-1; possible D gene TRBD1, 5 bases. Germline-derived CDR1 and CDR2 are MDHEN and SYDVKM. Between the trimmed V and J ends, which lost 5 bases and 4 bases, there was a span of 11 bases. This CDR3 has 13 amino acids. Written as DNA, the CDR3 is TGTGCCAGCAGTGCTCAGGGTTTCACTGAAGCTTTCTTT. Translated, it gives CASSAQGFTEAFF.

The V gene is TRBV18, the J gene TRBJ2-1; 11 bases map to TRBD1. This CDR3 has 15 residues. V lost 5 bases and J lost 3; bases outside the gene matches: 3. CDR1 is KGHSH and CDR2 is LQKENI in the germline V gene. The CDR3 loop reads CASSTGTGGYNEQFF. The CDR3 DNA reads TGTGCCAGCTCAACCGGGACAGGGGGCTACAATGAGCAGTTCTTC.

This clone has just a few counts. The chain uses TRBV19 and TRBJ2-7; the match to TRBD2 covers 8 bases. CDR1 and CDR2 from the germline V gene are LNHDA and SQIVND (reference sequence). CDR3 length: 14 residues. Trimming at V came to 3 bases and at J to 1 base, leaving 2 bases not matched to a gene. The CDR3: CASSISGASYEQYF. The CDR3 region has the DNA TGTGCCAGTAGTATTAGCGGGGCATCCTACGAGCAGTACTTC.

The V and J genes are TRBV7-2 and TRBJ2-7; 8 nucleotides line up with TRBD1. V lost 3 bases to trimming and J lost 0 bases; unmatched junction nucleotides: 4. This CDR3 is built from 15 residues. Germline V gene data show CDR1 as SGHTA and CDR2 as FQGNSA. The CDR3 bases are TGTGCCAGCAGCTTCCGTCAGGGGGCCTCCTACGAGCAGTACTTC. Translated: CASSFRQGASYEQYF.

V and J are TRBV29-1 and TRBJ2-5; the D gene is possibly TRBD2 (7 bases). The CDR3 is made up of 14 amino acids. The germline CDR1 and CDR2 sequences are SQVTM and ANQGSEA. The ends were cut back, 4 bases at V and 3 bases at J, with 15 bases in the middle. This CDR3 reads CSVGGRGGEETQYF. The CDR3 DNA sequence: TGCAGCGTTGGAGGCAGGGGAGGGGAAGAGACCCAGTACTTC.

V gene TRBV7-9 combines with J gene TRBJ1-5; no definite D call. V lost 4 bases to trimming and J lost 8 bases, with 12 bases between them. This CDR3 has 13 residues. From germline, CDR1 is SEHNR and CDR2 FQNEAQ (reference sequence). Here the CDR3 DNA reads TGTGCCAGCAGCTATGGGGAGGGTGAGCCCCAGCATTTT. It specifies CASSYGEGEPQHF.

The sample holds a few counts of this clone. This chain joins TRBV19 and TRBJ2-2, with TRBD2 matching 9 bases. This CDR3 has 15 residues. The germline CDR1 and CDR2 sequences are LNHDA and SQIVND (reference sequence). J lost 6 bases, V lost 7 bases, and 9 bases had no gene match. The CDR3 DNA reads as TGTGCCAGTACCCCCTGGGCTAGCGGGGCCGGGGAGCTGTTTTTT. The encoded protein is CASTPWASGAGELFF.

This clone has only one observation. The CDR3 sequence is CASSPGGGSYEQYF. The CDR3 DNA follows: TGTGCCAGCAGCCCCGGCGGGGGCTCCTACGAGCAGTACTTC. This rearrangement joins TRBV5-4 to TRBJ2-7; 7 nucleotides align to TRBD2. The CDR3 covers 14 residues. Germline CDR1 and CDR2: SGHNT and YYREEE (reference sequence). J gave up 0 bases and V 4 bases, and 4 bases lay outside the gene matches.

The V gene is TRBV5-1, the J gene TRBJ1-1; 7 bases fit TRBD1. The CDR3 is 14 amino acids. V lost 3 bases and J lost 2; bases outside the gene matches: 4. CDR1 and CDR2 from the germline V gene are SGHRS and YFSETQ. In DNA form, the CDR3 reads TGCGCCAGCAGCTCCGACAGGGCTAACACTGAAGCTTTCTTT. Translation gives CASSSDRANTEAFF.

This clone was detected only once. The J gene is TRBJ2-1, the V gene TRBV18; D ambiguous. The CDR3 extends over 13 amino acids. Trimming stripped 2 bases from V and 8 bases from J, with 10 bases between. Germline CDR1 KGHSH, CDR2 LQKENI. The CDR3 loop reads CASSPKSRHEQFF. DNA of the CDR3: TGTGCCAGCTCACCAAAAAGCAGGCATGAGCAGTTCTTC.